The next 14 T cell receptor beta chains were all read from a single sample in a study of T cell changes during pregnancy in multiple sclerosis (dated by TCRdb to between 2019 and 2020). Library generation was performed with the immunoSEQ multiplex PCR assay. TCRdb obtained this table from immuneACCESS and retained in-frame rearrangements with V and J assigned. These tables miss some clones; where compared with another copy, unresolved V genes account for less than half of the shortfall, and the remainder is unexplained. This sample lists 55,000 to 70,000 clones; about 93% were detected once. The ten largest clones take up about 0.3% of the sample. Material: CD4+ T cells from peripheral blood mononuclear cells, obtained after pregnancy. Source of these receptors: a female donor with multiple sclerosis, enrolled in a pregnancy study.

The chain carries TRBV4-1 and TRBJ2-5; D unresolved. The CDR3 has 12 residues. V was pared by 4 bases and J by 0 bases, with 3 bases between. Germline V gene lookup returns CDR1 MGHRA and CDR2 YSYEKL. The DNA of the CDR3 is TGCGCCAGCAGCCCTAACCAAGAGACCCAGTACTTC. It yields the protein CASSPNQETQYF.

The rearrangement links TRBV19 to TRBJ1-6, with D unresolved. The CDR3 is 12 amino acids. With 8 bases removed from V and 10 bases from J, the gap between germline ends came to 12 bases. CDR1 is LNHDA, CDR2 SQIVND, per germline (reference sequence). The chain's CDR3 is CASAFGGSPLHF. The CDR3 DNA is TGTGCCAGTGCTTTTGGAGGCTCACCCCTCCACTTT.

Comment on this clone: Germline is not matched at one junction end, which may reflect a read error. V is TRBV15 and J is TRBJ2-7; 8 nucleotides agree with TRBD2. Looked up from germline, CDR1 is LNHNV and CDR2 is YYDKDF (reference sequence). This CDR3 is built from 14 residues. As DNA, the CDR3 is TGTGCCACCAGCAGTGGATACAGAACGGGGGGGTTGGACTTC. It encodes CATSSGYRTGGLDF. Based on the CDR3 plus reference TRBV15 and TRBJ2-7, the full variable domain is DAMVIQNPRYQVTQFGKPVTLSCSQTLNHNVMYWYQQKSSQAPKLLFHYYDKDFNNEADTPDNFQSRRPNTSFCFLDIRSPGLGDTAMYLCATSSGYRTGGLDFGPGTRLTVT.

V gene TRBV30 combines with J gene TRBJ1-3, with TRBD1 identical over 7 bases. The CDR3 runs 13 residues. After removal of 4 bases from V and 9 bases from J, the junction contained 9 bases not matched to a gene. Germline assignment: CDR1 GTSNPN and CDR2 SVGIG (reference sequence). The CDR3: CAWNRGAEGTIYF. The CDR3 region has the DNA TGTGCCTGGAACAGGGGTGCGGAGGGCACCATATATTTT.

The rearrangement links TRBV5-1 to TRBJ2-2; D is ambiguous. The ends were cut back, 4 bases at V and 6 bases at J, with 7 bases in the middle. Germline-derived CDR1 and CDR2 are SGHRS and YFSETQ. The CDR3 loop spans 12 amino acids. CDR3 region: CASSPGPGELFF. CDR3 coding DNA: TGCGCCAGCAGCCCAGGTCCCGGGGAGCTGTTTTTT.

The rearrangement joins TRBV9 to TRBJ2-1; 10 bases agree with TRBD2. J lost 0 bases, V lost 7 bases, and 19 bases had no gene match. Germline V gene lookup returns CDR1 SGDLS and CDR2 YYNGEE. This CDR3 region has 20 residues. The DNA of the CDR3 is TGTGCCAGCGCACGGTCTAGCGGGGGCACCCAGGTGATCTCCTACAATGAGCAGTTCTTC. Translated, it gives CASARSSGGTQVISYNEQFF.

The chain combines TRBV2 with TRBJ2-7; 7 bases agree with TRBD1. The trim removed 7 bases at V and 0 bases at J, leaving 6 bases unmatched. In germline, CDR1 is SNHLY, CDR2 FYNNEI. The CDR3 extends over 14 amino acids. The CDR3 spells CASTDWDSSYEQYF. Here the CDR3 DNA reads TGTGCCAGCACCGACTGGGACAGCTCCTACGAGCAGTACTTC.

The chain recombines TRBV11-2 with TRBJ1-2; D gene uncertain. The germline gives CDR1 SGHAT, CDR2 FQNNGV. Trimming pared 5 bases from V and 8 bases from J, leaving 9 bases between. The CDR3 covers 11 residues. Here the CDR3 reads CASSPGGGYTF. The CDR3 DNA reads TGTGCCAGCAGCCCAGGAGGGGGCTACACCTTC.

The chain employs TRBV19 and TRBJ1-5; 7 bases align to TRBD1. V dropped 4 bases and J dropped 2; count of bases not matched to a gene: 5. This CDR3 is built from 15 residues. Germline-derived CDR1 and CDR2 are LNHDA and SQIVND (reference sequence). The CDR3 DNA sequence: TGTGCCAGTAGTACTGACAGGGAGCGCAATCAGCCCCAGCATTTT. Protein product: CASSTDRERNQPQHF.

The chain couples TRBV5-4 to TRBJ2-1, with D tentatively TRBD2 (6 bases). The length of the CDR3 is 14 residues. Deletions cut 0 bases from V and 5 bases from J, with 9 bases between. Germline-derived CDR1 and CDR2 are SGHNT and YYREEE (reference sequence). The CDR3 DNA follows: TGTGCCAGCAGCTTGGTCGGGGGAAACAATGAGCAGTTCTTC. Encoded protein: CASSLVGGNNEQFF. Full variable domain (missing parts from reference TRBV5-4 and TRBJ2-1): ETGVTQSPTHLIKTRGQQVTLRCSSQSGHNTVSWYQQALGQGPQFIFQYYREEENGRGNFPPRFSGLQFPNYSSELNVNALELDDSALYLCASSLVGGNNEQFFGPGTRLTVL.

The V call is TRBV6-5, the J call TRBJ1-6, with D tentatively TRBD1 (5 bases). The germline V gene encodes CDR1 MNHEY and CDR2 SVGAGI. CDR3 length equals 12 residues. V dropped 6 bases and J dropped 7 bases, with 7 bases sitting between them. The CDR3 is CASRAGNSPLHF. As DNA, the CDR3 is TGTGCCAGCAGAGCAGGGAATTCACCCCTCCACTTT.

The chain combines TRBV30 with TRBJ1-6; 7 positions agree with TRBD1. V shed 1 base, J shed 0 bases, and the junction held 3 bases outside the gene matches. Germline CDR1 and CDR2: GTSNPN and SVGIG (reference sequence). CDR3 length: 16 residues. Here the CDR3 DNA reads TGTGCCTGGAGTGGGGCAGGGGGCTCCTATAATTCACCCCTCCACTTT. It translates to CAWSGAGGSYNSPLHF.

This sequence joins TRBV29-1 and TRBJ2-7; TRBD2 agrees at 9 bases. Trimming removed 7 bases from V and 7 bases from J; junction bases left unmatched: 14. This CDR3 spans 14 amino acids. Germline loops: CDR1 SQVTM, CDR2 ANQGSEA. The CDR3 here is CSAQRGTSSSEQYF. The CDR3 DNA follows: TGCAGCGCCCAGAGGGGGACTAGCTCTAGTGAGCAGTACTTC.

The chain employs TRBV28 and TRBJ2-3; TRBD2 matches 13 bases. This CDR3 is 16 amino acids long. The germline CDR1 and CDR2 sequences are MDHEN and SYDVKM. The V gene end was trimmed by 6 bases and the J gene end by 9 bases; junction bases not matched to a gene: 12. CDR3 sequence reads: CASSYPALAGGVTQYF. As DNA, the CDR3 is TGTGCCAGCAGCTACCCGGCACTAGCGGGGGGGGTGACGCAGTATTTT.